This T cell receptor beta chain was retrieved from a study of blood T cell repertoires in COVID-19. A note on this clone: A read error may be the cause here, since a much bigger clone is one base away.

Repertoires were generated with immunoSEQ multiplex PCR, while TCRdb's copy carries only in-frame clones and drops some. The sample contains more than 200,000 clones, approximately 80% of which appear only once. The TCR comes from an elderly woman with acute or convalescent COVID-19. Sample: peripheral blood.

The CDR3 protein is CASRGGGGQANTGELFF. The CDR3 nucleotides are TGTGCCAGCAGAGGAGGGGGGGGACAGGCGAACACCGGGGAGCTGTTTTTT. V usage is TRBV9 and J usage is TRBJ2-2, with D perhaps matching TRBD1 (8 bases). V was trimmed by 5 bases and J by 0 bases, leaving 17 bases between them. This CDR3 region has 17 residues. Germline V gene sequence: CDR1 SGDLS, CDR2 YYNGEE.